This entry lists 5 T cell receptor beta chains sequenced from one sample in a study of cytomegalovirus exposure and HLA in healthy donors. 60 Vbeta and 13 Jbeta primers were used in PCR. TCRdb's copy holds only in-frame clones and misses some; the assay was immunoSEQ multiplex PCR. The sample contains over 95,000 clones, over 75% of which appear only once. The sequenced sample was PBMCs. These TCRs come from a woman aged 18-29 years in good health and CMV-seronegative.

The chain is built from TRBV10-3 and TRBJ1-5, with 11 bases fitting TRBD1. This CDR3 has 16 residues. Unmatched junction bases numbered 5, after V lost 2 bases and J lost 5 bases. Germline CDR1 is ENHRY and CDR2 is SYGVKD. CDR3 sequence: CAISEGQGALDQPQHF. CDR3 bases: TGTGCCATCAGTGAGGGACAGGGGGCCCTCGATCAGCCCCAGCATTTT.

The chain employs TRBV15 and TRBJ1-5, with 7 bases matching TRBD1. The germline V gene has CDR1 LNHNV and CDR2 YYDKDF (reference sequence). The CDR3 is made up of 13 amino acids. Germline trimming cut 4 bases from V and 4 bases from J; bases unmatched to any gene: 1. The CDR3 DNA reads TGTGCCACCAGCAAACAGGGGAATCAGCCCCAGCATTTT. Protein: CATSKQGNQPQHF.

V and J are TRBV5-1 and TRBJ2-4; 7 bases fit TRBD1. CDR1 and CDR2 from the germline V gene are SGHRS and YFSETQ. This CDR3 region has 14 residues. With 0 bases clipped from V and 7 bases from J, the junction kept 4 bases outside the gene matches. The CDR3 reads CASSLGGGENIQYF. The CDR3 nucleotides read TGCGCCAGCAGCTTGGGAGGGGGCGAGAACATTCAGTACTTC.

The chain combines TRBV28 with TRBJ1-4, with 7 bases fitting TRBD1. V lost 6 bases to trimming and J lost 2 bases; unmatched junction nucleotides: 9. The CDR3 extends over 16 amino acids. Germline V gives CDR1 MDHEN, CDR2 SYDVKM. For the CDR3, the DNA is TGTGCCAGCAGGACTCGACAGGGTCGGACTAATGAAAAACTGTTTTTT. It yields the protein CASRTRQGRTNEKLFF.

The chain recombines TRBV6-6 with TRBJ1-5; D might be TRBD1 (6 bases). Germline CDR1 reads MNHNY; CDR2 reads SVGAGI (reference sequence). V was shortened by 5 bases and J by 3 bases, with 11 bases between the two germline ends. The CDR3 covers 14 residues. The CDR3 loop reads CASSIRQDNQPQHF. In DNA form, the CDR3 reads TGTGCCAGCAGTATTCGACAGGACAATCAGCCCCAGCATTTT.